This T cell receptor (beta chain) was identified in a study of CXCR3-negative and CXCR3-positive naive CD8 T cells. Whole-study results and caveats: Fresh PBMCs went into most assays, and CXCR3 expression partly declined after cryopreservation. TCR strength was inferred from TRB CDR3 properties, while surface CD5 was comparable between naive subsets. Comparably high diversity marked both naive subsets, whereas memory CD8+ cells had much lower diversity.

The TRB cDNA libraries were prepared by 5' RACE with UMI labels. TCRdb re-called the 5' RACE reads and gives one entry per CDR3 protein, without DNA. The listing records approximately 88,000 distinct CDR3 sequences. Concerning this clonotype itself: Its specificity is unknown.

Source material: naive CXCR3- CD8+ T cells from blood. Sample subset: CD45RO-CCR7+CD27+CD95- naive CD8+ T cells lacking CXCR3 (TNR3-). The source of this sequence is a human donor in good health. Some clones in this sample may be carry-over from other donors' samples.

CDR3 in amino acids: CASSDGRGHEQFF. V is TRBV21-1 and J is TRBJ2-1; TCRdb indicates TRBD1, and absent DNA this call remains unverified. TRBV21-1 is flagged as a pseudogene. The CDR3 consists of 13 residues.